A selection of T cell receptor beta chains follows, all from one sample in a study of early T cells in non-severe SARS-CoV-2 infection. TCRdb fed the 5' RACE reads into MiXCR, producing one record per CDR3 protein. The sample has about 76,000 distinct CDR3 sequences; around 11% are singletons. Sample: whole blood. The receptors derive from an adult who was a healthcare worker with PCR-confirmed SARS-CoV-2 infection or an uninfected control (not recorded which). The CDR3 runs from the conserved cysteine through the conserved F or W. D genes are given only for firm matches. Only part of the rows carry a size: once, few, many, or a class if the clone is expanded.

>15|-|few|TRBV11-2|TRBJ1-5
CASSFDGYSNQPQHF
TGTGCCAGCAGCTTCGACGGTTATAGCAATCAGCCCCAGCATTTT
>15|-|-|TRBV6-2/TRBV6-3|TRBJ2-7
CASSILDSRSYEQYF
TGTGCCAGCAGTATCCTGGACAGCCGTTCTTACGAGCAGTACTTC
>13|-|many|TRBV2|TRBJ2-1
CASRVLAYNEQFF
TGTGCCAGCAGGGTCTTAGCCTACAATGAGCAGTTCTTC
>19|TRBD2|many|TRBV3-1|TRBJ2-2
CATSRGDTSGGANTGELFF
TGTGCCACCTCAAGAGGGGATACTAGCGGGGGAGCGAACACCGGGGAGCTGTTTTTT
>14|TRBD2|few|TRBV2|TRBJ2-7
CASSFVAGRGEQYF
TGTGCCAGCAGTTTTGTAGCGGGGAGGGGCGAGCAGTACTTC
>13|-|-|TRBV2|TRBJ2-2
CASRPQGRLELFF
TGTGCCAGCCGGCCCCAAGGCCGACTGGAGCTGTTTTTT
>15|TRBD1|many|TRBV7-6|TRBJ1-6
CASSPHGQGNMPLHF
TGTGCCAGCAGCCCCCACGGACAGGGTAATATGCCCCTCCACTTT
>15|-|few|TRBV30|TRBJ2-6
CAWSVGVSGANVLTF
TGTGCCTGGAGTGTGGGGGTCTCTGGGGCCAACGTCCTGACTTTC
>14|-|few|TRBV7-9|TRBJ2-7
CASSFGAGTYEQYF
TGTGCCAGCAGCTTCGGGGCAGGAACCTACGAGCAGTACTTC
>15|-|many|TRBV27|TRBJ2-7
CASSLARPGADEQYF
TGTGCCAGCAGTTTAGCTAGGCCGGGAGCCGACGAGCAGTACTTC
>16|TRBD2|many|TRBV5-1|TRBJ2-7
CASRGAPAGASYEQYF
TGCGCCAGCAGGGGGGCCCCAGCGGGGGCCTCCTACGAGCAGTACTTC
>17|-|-|TRBV4-2|TRBJ2-1
CASSHNSGGAPYNEQFF
TGTGCCAGCAGCCACAACTCTGGGGGGGCCCCATACAATGAGCAGTTCTTC
>15|TRBD1|few|TRBV3-1|TRBJ2-1
CASSQGDRGINEQFF
TGTGCCAGCAGCCAAGGGGACAGGGGTATCAATGAGCAGTTCTTC
>15|-|many|TRBV19|TRBJ2-7
CASSIYSGGPYEQYF
TGTGCCAGTAGTATCTACTCCGGGGGCCCCTACGAGCAGTACTTC
>14|-|many|TRBV12-3/TRBV12-4|TRBJ1-3
CASKRGASGNTIYF
TGTGCCAGCAAGAGGGGGGCCTCTGGAAACACCATATATTTT
>15|-|-|TRBV11-2|TRBJ1-1
CASSTDQTANTEAFF
TGTGCCAGCAGCACCGATCAGACAGCAAACACTGAAGCTTTCTTT
>15|TRBD1|many|TRBV11-2|TRBJ1-2
CASSSRDSPSHGYTF
TGTGCCAGCAGCTCCCGGGACAGTCCCTCTCATGGCTACACCTTC
>15|-|-|TRBV5-6|TRBJ1-3
CASSPTGRNGNTIYF
TGTGCCAGCAGCCCGACCGGTCGGAACGGAAACACCATATATTTT
>15|TRBD1|many|TRBV10-3|TRBJ1-5
CAISSDRVSNQPQHF
TGTGCCATCAGTTCGGACAGGGTTAGCAATCAGCCCCAGCATTTT